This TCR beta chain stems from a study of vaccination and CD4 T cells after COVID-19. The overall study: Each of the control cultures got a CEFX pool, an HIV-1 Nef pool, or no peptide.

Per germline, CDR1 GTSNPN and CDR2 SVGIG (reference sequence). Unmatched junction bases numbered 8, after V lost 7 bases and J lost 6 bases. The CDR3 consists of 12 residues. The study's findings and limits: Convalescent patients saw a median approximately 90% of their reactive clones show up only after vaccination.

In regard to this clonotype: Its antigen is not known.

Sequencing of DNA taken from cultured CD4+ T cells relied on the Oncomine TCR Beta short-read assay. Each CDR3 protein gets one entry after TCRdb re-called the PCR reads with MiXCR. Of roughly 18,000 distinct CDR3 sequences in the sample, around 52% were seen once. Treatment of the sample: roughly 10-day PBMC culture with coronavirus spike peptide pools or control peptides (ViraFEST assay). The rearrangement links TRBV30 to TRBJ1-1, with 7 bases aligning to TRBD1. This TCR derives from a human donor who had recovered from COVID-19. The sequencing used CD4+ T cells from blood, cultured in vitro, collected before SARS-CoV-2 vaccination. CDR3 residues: CASGTARAEAFF. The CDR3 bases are TGTGCCTCGGGGACAGCTCGAGCTGAAGCTTTCTTT.